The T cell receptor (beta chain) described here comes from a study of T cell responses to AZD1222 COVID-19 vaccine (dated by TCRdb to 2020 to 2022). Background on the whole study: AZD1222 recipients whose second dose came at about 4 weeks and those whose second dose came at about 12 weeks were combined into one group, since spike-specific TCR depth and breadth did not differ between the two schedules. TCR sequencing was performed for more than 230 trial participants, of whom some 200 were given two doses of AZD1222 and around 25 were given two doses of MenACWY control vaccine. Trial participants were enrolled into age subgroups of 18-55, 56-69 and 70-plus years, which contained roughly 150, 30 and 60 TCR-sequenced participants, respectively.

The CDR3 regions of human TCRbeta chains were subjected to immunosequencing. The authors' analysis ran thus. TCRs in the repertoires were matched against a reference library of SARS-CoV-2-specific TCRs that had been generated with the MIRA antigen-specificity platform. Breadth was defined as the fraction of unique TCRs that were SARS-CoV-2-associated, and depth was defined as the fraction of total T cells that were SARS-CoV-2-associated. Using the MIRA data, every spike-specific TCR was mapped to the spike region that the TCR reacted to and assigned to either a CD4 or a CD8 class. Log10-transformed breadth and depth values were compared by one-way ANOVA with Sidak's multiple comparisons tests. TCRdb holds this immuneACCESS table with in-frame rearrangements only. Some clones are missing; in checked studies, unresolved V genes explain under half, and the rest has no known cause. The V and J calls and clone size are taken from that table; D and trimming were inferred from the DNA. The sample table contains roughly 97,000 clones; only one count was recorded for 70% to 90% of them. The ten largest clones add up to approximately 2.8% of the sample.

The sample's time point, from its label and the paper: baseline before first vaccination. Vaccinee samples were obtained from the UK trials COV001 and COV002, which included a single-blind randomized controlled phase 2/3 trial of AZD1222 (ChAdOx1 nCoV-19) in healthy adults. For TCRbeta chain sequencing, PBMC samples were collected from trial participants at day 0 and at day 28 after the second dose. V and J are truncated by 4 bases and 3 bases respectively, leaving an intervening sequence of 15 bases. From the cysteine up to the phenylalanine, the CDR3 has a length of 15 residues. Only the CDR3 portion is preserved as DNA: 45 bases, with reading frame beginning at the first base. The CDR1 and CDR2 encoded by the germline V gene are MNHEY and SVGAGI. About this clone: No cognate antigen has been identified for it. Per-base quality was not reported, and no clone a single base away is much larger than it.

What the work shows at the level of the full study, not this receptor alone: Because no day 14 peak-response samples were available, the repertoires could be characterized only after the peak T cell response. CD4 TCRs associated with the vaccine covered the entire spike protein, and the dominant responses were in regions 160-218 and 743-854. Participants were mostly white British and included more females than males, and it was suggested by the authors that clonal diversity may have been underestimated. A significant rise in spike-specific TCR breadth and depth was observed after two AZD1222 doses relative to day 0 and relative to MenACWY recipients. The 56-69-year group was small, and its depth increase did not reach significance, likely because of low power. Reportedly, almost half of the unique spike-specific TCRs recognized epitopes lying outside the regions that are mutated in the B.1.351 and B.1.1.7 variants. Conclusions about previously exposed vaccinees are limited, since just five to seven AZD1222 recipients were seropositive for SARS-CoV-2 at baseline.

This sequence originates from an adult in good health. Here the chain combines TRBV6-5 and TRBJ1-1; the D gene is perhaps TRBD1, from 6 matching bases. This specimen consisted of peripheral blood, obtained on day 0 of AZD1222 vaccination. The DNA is TGTGCCAGCAGTTTGGCCGGGGGGCGCGACACTGAAGCTTTCTTT. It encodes CASSLAGGRDTEAFF.